This TCR beta chain appears in the sequencing data of a study of T cells in Graves' hyperthyroidism and ophthalmopathy. Unmatched junction bases numbered 8, after V lost 4 bases and J lost 6 bases. Germline values: CDR1 ENHRY, CDR2 SYGVKD. The length of the CDR3 is 16 residues. Comments on this clonotype: Its antigen is unidentified.

General study points: With a median lead of 6.5 months before onset, the model predicted ophthalmopathy.

Fresh 10 ml peripheral blood yielded PBMCs. Regions amplified from RNA transcripts were the TCR beta CDR3 regions. In the first-round RT-PCR of the TCR CDR3, the HTBI primer set was used. Each CDR3 protein is one row after TCRdb ran MiXCR on the multiplex PCR reads. The sample shows roughly 700,000 distinct CDR3 sequences, around a third of them seen only once. The sequenced sample was blood. The source of this sequence is a woman between 35 and 50 years old with Graves' hyperthyroidism. V and J are TRBV10-3 and TRBJ1-5; 11 positions match TRBD1. DNA of the CDR3: TGTGCCATCAGTGGCCCGGGACAGGGGGTAAGTCAGCCCCAGCATTTT. It is translated as CAISGPGQGVSQPQHF.